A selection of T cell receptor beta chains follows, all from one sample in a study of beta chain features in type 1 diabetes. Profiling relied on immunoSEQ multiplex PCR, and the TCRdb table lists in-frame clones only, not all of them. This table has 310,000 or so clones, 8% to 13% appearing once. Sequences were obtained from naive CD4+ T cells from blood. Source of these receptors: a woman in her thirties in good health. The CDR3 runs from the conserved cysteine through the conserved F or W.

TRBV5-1 CASSSTSVNEQFF
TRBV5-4 CASSLSLGGADTQYF
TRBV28 CASRQGADSTGELFF
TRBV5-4 CASSGQGGSYTF
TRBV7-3 CASSLNSYNEQFF
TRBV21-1 CASSKAARDIQYF
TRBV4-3 CASSQDYSTEQFF
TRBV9 CASSLGTGEAKNIQYF
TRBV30 CVVTGAYEQYF
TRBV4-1 CASSQESYRGSDTQYF
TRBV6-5 CASSLGLAGQETQYF
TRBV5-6 CASSLGSARGNQPQHF
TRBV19 CASTNDRAPNQPQHF
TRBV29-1 CSGMDRDQPQHF
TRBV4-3 CASSQDRDSEETQYF
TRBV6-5 CASSYLGGNNEQFF
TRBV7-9 CASSLAYRTNQETQYF
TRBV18 CASSFPSRGYTF
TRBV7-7 CASSLAGGAKYF
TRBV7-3 CASSLKVVSSYNEQFF
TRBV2 CASRRQGGVVVDNEQFF
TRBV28 CASPGEKLFF
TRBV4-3 CASSQDVPGMNTEAFF
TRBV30 CAWTTLSGNTIYF
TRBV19 CASSIADRARNTEAFF
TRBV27 CASSLSRLAGEGLFF
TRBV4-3 CASSQAFRVVSGELFF
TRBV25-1 CASSRASGSTGELFF
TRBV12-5 CASGLVSDRRSQPQHF
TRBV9 CASSVGQDNNYGYTF
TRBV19 CASSELATHNEQFF
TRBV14 CASSQDRRGSYNEQFF
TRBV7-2 CASSSRLQGTDTQYF
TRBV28 CASNIQGVTEAFF
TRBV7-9 CASSPPGARDTGELFF
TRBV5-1 CASSQTSGRAGETQYF
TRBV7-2 CASSSTSGSKTQYF
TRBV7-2 CASSLAYGSNQPQHF
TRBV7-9 CASSLERARGDTQYF
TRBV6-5 CASGGQVYGYTF
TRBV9 CASSVAPTGMNTEAFF
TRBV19 CASSIGQGSYNEQFF
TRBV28 CASSFPNYGNTIYF
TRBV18 CASSPVDTQYF
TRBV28 CASSPRAGSPWTSKETQYF
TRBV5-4 CASSHGTGWAGANVLTF